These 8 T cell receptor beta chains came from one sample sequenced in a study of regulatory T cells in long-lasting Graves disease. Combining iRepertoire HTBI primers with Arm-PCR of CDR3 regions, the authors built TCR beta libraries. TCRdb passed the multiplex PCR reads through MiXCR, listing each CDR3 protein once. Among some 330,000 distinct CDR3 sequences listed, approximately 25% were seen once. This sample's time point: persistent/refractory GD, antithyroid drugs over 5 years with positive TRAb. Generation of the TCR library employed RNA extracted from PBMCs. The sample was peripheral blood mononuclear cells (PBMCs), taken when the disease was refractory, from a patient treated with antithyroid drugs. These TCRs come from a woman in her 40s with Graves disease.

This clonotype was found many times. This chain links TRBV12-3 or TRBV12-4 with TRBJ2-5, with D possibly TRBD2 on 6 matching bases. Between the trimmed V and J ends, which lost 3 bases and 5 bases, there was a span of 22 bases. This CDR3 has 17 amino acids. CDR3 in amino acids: CASSLRTLPWGDETQYF. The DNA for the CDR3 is TGTGCCAGCAGTTTGCGGACCCTTCCTTGGGGGGATGAGACCCAGTACTTC.

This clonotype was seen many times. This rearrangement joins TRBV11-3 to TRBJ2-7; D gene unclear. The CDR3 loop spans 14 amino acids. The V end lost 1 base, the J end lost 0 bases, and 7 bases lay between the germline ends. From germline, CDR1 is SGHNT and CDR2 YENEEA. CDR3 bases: TGTGCCAGCAGCTTAGTATCGGACTCCTACGAGCAGTACTTC. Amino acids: CASSLVSDSYEQYF.

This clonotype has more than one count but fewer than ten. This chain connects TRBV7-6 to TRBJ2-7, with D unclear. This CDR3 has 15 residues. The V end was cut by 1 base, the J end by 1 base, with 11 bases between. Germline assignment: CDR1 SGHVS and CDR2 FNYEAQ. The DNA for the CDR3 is TGTGCCAGCAGCTTAGTTTTTGACGGATCCTACGAGCAGTACTTC. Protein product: CASSLVFDGSYEQYF.

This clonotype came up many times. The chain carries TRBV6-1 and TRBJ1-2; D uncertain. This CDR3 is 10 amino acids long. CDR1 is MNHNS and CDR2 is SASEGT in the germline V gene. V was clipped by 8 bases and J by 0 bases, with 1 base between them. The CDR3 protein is CASANYGYTF. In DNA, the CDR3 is TGTGCCAGCGCTAACTATGGCTACACCTTC.

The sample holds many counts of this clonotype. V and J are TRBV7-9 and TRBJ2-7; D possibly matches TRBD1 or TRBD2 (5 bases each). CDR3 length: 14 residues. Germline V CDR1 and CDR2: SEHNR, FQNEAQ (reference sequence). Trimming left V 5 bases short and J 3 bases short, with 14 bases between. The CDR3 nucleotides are TGTGCCAGCAGCCAACCCGGGACGGACTACGAGCAGTACTTC. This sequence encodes CASSQPGTDYEQYF.

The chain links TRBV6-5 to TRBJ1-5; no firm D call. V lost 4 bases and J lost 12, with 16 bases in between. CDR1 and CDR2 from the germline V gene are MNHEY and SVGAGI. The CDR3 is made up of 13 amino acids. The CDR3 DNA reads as TGTGCCAGCAGTTTAAATCGGCGCGGGAACCAGCATTTT. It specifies CASSLNRRGNQHF.

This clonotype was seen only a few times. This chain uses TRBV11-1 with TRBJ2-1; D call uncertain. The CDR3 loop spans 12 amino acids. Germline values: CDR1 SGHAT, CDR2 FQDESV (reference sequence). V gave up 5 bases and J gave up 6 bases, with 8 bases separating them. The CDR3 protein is CASSDISNEQFF. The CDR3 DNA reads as TGTGCCAGCAGCGACATATCCAATGAGCAGTTCTTC. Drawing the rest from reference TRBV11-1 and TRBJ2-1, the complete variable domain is EAEVAQSPRYKITEKSQAVAFWCDPISGHATLYWYRQILGQGPELLVQFQDESVVDDSQLPKDRFSAERLKGVDSTLKIQPAELGDSAMYLCASSDISNEQFFGPGTRLTVL.

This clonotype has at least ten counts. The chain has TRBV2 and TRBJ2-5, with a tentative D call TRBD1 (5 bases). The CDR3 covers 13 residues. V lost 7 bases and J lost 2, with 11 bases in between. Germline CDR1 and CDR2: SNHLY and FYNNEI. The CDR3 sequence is CASKRQLQETQYF. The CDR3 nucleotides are TGTGCCAGCAAAAGACAGCTGCAAGAGACCCAGTACTTC.